The clone carrying this T cell receptor (beta chain) was seen a single time. The antigen is unknown. The germline CDR1 and CDR2 sequences are SGHTA and FQGNSA. The CDR3 runs 15 residues. V was cut by 5 bases and J by 2 bases, with 15 bases left in between. This entry belongs to a study of CD8 T cells in ankylosing spondylitis. Study-wide points: A TCR beta motif of fewer than ten highly homologous variants appeared characteristic of ankylosing spondylitis blood. In synovial fluid and blood from reactive arthritis, some motif variants were previously reported.

Researchers built TCR beta libraries using quantitative 5'-RACE with molecular barcodes. TCRdb reprocessed the 5' RACE reads with MiXCR, giving one entry per CDR3 protein. The table includes 250,000 to 350,000 distinct CDR3 sequences, roughly 20% detected once. This sequence joins TRBV7-2 and TRBJ1-2; perhaps TRBD1 as D (5 bases). Sequencing used blood, either unsorted or a sorted T cell fraction (not recorded which). This sequence originates from a male donor with ankylosing spondylitis or in good health (not recorded which). The CDR3 coding sequence is TGTGCCAGCAGCCTAAGGGTCACAGGAAACTATGGCTACACCTTC. Translation: CASSLRVTGNYGYTF.